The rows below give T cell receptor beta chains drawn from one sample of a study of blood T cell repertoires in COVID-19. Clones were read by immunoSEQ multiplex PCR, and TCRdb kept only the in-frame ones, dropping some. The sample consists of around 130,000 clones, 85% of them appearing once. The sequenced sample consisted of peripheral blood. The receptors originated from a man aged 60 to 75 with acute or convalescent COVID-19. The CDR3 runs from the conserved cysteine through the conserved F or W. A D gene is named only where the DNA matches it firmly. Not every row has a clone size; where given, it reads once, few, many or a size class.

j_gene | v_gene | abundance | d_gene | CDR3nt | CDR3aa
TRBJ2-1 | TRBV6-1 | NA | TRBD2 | TGTGCCAGCAGTGAAGAGGCGGGAGGATCCTACAATGAGCAGTTCTTC | CASSEEAGGSYNEQFF
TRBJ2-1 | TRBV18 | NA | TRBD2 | TGTGCCAGCTCACCCCTTCTAGCGGGAGGAGCGTCCTACAATGAGCAGTTCTTC | CASSPLLAGGASYNEQFF
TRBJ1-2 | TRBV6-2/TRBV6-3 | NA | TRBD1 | TGTGCCAGCAGTGAGGGACAGGGGGCGCGCTATGGCTACACCTTC | CASSEGQGARYGYTF
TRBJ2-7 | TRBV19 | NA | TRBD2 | TGTGCCAGTAGTATAACTAGCGGGATTTCTGACGAGCAGTACTTC | CASSITSGISDEQYF
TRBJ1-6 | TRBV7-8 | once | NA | TGTGCCAGCAGCTTAGGGGCCGGGGGACCCCTCCACTTT | CASSLGAGGPLHF
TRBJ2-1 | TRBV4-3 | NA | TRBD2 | TGCGCCAGCAGCCAAGATGCTAGCGGACTCTACAATGAGCAGTTCTTC | CASSQDASGLYNEQFF
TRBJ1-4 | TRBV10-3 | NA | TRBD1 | TGTGCCATCAGTGAGTCCCACCCGGGACAGATTAGCGAAAAACTGTTTTTT | CAISESHPGQISEKLFF
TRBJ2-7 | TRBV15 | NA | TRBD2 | TGTGCCACCAGCAGAGATCGAGGGACTAGCGGGCCGCAGTACTTC | CATSRDRGTSGPQYF
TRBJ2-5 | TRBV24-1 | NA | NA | TGTGCCACCAGTGATTTGGGGGAGGCCACAGAGACCCAGTACTTC | CATSDLGEATETQYF
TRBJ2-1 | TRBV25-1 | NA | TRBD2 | TGTGCCAGCAGTGATCCCGGCGGGAGGGCCCTCTATGAGCAGTTCTTC | CASSDPGGRALYEQFF
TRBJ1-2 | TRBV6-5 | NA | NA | TGTGCCAGCAGTTACTCTTCGGTCTATGGCTACACCTTC | CASSYSSVYGYTF
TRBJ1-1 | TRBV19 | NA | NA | TGTGCCAGTAGTACCCGGGGGGGGATGAACACTGAAGCTTTCTTT | CASSTRGGMNTEAFF
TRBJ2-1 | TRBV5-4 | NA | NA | TGTGCCAGCAGCTTGGAGAGGGCATCCTACAATGAGCAGTTCTTC | CASSLERASYNEQFF
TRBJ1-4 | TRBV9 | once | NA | TGTGCCAGCAGCTCGCGGGGGACCTCCCTGGAAAAACTGTTTTTT | CASSSRGTSLEKLFF